This TCR beta chain was captured by sequencing in a study of blood T cell dynamics during melanoma immunotherapy. In the study overall: Standard first-line treatment here was pembrolizumab or nivolumab plus ipilimumab in metastatic melanoma. Study findings and constraints: The study could not tell melanoma-specific clones from general immune activation. At W3, later disease-control patients showed bifurcated PBMC repertoire changes, unlike progressors.

A remark on this clone: Its antigen is unknown.

The time point: pre-treatment baseline. At 12 weeks after first infusion, RECIST 1.1 defined response for most patients. The assay was immunoSEQ multiplex PCR, and TCRdb's table has in-frame clones only and misses some. The table includes some 4,300 clones, about 85% detected once. The clonotype was recovered from a human donor with melanoma. Here the sequenced sample was blood, taken from a patient treated with checkpoint blockade.

CDR3 in amino acids: CARSGLKQPQHF. The CDR3 DNA sequence: TGTGCCAGAAGTGGTCTGAAGCAGCCCCAGCATTTT. The chain carries TRBV5-3 and TRBJ1-5; no reliable D call. TRBV5-3 is noted as an ORF with a role that remains uncertain. The CDR3 length is 12 residues. V lost 5 bases and J lost 7, with 10 bases in between.